This T cell receptor beta chain was found in a study of blood T cell repertoires in COVID-19. This CDR3 spans 15 amino acids. Germline lookup yields CDR1 SGHRS and CDR2 YFSETQ. V lost 5 bases and J 3 bases, leaving 17 bases between the germline ends. Clones were read by immunoSEQ multiplex PCR, and TCRdb kept only the in-frame ones, dropping some. The table has fewer than 40,000 clones, approximately 90% seen once; the top ten hold 5% to 6.5%. The TCR originated in a human donor in a cohort sampled during active COVID-19. The rearrangement links TRBV5-1 to TRBJ1-1, with D perhaps matching TRBD1 (6 bases). The sequenced sample consisted of peripheral blood. CDR3 residues: CASRIQDSSYTEAFF. The DNA for the CDR3 is TGCGCCAGCAGAATACAGGACAGCTCATACACTGAAGCTTTCTTT.